This TCR beta chain was captured in a study of Ad26.COV2.S vaccination and SARS-CoV-2 variants. Study-wide findings and caveats: Among vaccine recipients, spike-specific TCR breadth exceeded that of placebo recipients. Measures of TCR breadth and depth may have fallen short of total T cell responses. Comparable non-spike TCR breadth was observed in vaccine and placebo recipients. Considerable breadth of spike-specific CD8+ and CD4+ T cell responses has reportedly been documented following vaccination.

CDR3 length: 14 residues. V trimming: 1 base; J trimming: 8 bases; junction bases outside the gene matches: 5. CDR1 and CDR2 (germline): SGHRS, YFSETQ. Sequencing used immunoSEQ multiplex PCR; TCRdb keeps in-frame clones, though not all of them. This table has 300,000 to 400,000 clones, around 92% appearing once. There are a few counts of this clone. Its antigen is not identified. The chain combines TRBV5-1 with TRBJ1-5; 8 bases agree with TRBD1. The receptor was isolated from a human donor who had recovered from COVID-19. Sequenced here: peripheral blood, sampled after recovery from COVID-19. CDR3 sequence reads: CASSLTGGTEPQHF. In DNA form, the CDR3 reads TGCGCCAGCAGCTTGACAGGGGGAACGGAGCCCCAGCATTTT.